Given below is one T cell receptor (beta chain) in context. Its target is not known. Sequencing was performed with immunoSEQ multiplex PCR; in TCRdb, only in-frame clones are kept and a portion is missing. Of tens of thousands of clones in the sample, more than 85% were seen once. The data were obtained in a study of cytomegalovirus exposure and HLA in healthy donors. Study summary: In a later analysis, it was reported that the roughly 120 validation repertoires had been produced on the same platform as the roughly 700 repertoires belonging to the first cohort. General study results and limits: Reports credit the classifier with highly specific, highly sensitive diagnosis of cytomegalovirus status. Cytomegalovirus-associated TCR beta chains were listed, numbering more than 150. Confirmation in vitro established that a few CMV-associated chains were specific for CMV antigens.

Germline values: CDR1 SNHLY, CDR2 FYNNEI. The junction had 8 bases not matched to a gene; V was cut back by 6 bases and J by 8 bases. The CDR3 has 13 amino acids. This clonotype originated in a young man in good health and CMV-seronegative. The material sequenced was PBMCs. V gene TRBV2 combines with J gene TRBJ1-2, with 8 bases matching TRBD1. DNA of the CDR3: TGTGCCAGCAGAGCGGACAGGGTCGAGGGCTACACCTTC. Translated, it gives CASRADRVEGYTF.